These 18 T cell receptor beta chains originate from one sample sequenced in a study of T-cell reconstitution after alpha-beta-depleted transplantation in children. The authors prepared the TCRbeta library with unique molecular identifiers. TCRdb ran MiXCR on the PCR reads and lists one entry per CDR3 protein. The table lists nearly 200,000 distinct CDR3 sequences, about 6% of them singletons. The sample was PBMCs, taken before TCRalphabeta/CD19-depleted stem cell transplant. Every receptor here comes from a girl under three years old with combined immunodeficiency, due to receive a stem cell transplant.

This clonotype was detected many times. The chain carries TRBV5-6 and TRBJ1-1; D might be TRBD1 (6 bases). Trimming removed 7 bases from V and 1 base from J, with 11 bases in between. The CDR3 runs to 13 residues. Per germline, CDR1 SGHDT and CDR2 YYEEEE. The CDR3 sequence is CASVARGNTEAFF. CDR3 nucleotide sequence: TGTGCCAGCGTCGCCAGGGGGAACACTGAAGCTTTCTTT.

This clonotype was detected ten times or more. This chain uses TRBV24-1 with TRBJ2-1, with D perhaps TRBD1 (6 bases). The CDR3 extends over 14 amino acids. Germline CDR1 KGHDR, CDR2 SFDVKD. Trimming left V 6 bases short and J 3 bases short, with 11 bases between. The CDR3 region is CATSPDRSYNEQFF. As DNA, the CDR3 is TGTGCCACCAGTCCCGACAGGAGCTACAATGAGCAGTTCTTC.

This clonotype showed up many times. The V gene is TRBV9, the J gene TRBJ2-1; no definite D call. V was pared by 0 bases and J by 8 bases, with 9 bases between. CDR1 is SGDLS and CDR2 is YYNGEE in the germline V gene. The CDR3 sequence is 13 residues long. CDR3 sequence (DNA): TGTGCCAGCAGCGTAGGGAGTGTCGATGAGCAGTTCTTC. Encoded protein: CASSVGSVDEQFF.

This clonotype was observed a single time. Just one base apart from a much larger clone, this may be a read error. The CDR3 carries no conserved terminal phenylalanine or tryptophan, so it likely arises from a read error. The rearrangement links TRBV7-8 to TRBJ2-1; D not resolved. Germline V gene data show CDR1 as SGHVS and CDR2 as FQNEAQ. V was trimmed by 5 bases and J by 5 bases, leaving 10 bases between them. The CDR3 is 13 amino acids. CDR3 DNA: TGTGCCAGCAGCGACCACCAAAACAATGAGCAGTTCTCC. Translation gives CASSDHQNNEQFS.

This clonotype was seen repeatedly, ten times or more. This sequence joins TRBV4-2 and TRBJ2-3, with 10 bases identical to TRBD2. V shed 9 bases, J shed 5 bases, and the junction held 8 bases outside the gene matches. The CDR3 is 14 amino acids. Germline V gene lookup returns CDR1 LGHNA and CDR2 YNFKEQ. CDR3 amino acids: CASGEAGGIDTQYF. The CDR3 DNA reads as TGTGCCAGTGGGGAAGCGGGGGGGATAGATACGCAGTATTTT.

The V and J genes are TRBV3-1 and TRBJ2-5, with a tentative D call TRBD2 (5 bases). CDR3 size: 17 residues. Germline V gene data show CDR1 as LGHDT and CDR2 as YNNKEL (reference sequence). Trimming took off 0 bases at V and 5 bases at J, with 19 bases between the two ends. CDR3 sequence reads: CASSQDTVHKTGETQYF. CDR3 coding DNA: TGTGCCAGCAGCCAAGATACGGTGCACAAGACGGGGGAGACCCAGTACTTC.

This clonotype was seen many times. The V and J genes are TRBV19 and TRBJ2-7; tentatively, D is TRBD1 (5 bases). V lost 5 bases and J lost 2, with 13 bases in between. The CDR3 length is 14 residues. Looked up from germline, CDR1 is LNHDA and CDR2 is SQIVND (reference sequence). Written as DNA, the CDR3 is TGTGCCAGTAGTCGGGCAGGGTCTACCTACGAGCAGTACTTC. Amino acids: CASSRAGSTYEQYF.

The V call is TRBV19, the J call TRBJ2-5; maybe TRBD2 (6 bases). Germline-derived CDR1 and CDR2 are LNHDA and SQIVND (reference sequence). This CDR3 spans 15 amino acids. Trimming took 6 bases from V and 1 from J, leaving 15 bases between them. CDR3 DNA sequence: TGTGCCAGTAGCCCCCCGGAGCGGGCCCAAGAGACCCAGTACTTC. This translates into CASSPPERAQETQYF.

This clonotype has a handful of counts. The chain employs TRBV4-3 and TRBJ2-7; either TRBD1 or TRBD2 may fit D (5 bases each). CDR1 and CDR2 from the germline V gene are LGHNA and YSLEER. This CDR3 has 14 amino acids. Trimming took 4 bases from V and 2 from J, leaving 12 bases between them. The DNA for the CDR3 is TGCGCCAGCAGCCGCCGGGACGGACCCTACGAGCAGTACTTC. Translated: CASSRRDGPYEQYF.

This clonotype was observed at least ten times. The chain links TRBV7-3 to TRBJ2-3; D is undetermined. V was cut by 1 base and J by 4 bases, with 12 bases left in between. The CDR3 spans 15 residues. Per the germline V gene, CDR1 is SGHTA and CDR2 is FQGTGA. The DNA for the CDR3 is TGTGCCAGCAGCTTAAAAGGTCTTCTGCCAGATACGCAGTATTTT. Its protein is CASSLKGLLPDTQYF.

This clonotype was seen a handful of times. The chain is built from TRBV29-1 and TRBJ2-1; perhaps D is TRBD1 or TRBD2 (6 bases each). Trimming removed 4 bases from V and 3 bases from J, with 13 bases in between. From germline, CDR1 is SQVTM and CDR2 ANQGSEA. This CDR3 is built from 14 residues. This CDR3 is CSVGGAAIYNEQFF. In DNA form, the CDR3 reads TGCAGCGTTGGGGGGGCGGCCATCTACAATGAGCAGTTCTTC.

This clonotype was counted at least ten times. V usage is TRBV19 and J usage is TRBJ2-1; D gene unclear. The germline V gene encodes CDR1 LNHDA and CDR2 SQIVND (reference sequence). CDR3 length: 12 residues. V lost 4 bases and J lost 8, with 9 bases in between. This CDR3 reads CASSTFNDEQFF. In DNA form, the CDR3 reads TGTGCCAGTAGTACATTCAACGATGAGCAGTTCTTC.

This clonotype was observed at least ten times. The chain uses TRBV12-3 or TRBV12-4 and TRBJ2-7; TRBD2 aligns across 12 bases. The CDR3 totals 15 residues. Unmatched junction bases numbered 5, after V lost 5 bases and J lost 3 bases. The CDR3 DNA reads TGTGCCAGCAGTCCACGACTAGCGGGGGACTACGAGCAGTACTTC. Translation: CASSPRLAGDYEQYF.

CDR3 residues: CASSLVTPGLAGEETQYF. The DNA of the CDR3 is TGCGCCAGCAGCTTGGTTACCCCCGGACTAGCGGGAGAAGAGACCCAGTACTTC. The V call is TRBV5-1, the J call TRBJ2-5; the match to TRBD2 covers 13 bases. The CDR3 runs 18 residues. Germline V gene lookup returns CDR1 SGHRS and CDR2 YFSETQ. V lost 0 bases to trimming and J lost 3 bases; unmatched junction nucleotides: 8.

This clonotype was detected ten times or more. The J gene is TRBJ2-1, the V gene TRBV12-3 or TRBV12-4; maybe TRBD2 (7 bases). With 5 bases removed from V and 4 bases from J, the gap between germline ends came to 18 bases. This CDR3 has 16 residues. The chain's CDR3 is CASSPPGGPVYNEQFF. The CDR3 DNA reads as TGTGCCAGCAGTCCCCCCGGGGGGCCGGTATACAATGAGCAGTTCTTC.

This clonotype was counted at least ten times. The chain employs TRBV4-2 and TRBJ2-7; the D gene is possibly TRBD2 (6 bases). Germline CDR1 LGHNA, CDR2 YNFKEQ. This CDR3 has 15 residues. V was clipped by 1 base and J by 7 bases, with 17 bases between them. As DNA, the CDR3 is TGTGCCAGCAGCCAAGCCCCCGGGACTTATGGGGAGCAGTACTTC. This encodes CASSQAPGTYGEQYF.

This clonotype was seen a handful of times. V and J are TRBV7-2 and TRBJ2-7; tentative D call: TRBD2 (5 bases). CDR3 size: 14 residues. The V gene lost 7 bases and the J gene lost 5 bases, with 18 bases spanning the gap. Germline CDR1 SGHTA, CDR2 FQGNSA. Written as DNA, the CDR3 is TGTGCCAGCACCCCGAGGGCGCTTGGGGACGAGCAGTACTTC. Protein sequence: CASTPRALGDEQYF.

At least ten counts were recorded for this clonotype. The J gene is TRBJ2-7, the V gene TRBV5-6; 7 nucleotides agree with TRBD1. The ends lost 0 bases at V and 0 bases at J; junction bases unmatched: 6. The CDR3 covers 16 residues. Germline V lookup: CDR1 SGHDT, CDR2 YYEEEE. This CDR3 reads CASSLGTGLLSYEQYF. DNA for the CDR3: TGTGCCAGCAGCTTGGGGACAGGCTTGCTCTCCTACGAGCAGTACTTC.